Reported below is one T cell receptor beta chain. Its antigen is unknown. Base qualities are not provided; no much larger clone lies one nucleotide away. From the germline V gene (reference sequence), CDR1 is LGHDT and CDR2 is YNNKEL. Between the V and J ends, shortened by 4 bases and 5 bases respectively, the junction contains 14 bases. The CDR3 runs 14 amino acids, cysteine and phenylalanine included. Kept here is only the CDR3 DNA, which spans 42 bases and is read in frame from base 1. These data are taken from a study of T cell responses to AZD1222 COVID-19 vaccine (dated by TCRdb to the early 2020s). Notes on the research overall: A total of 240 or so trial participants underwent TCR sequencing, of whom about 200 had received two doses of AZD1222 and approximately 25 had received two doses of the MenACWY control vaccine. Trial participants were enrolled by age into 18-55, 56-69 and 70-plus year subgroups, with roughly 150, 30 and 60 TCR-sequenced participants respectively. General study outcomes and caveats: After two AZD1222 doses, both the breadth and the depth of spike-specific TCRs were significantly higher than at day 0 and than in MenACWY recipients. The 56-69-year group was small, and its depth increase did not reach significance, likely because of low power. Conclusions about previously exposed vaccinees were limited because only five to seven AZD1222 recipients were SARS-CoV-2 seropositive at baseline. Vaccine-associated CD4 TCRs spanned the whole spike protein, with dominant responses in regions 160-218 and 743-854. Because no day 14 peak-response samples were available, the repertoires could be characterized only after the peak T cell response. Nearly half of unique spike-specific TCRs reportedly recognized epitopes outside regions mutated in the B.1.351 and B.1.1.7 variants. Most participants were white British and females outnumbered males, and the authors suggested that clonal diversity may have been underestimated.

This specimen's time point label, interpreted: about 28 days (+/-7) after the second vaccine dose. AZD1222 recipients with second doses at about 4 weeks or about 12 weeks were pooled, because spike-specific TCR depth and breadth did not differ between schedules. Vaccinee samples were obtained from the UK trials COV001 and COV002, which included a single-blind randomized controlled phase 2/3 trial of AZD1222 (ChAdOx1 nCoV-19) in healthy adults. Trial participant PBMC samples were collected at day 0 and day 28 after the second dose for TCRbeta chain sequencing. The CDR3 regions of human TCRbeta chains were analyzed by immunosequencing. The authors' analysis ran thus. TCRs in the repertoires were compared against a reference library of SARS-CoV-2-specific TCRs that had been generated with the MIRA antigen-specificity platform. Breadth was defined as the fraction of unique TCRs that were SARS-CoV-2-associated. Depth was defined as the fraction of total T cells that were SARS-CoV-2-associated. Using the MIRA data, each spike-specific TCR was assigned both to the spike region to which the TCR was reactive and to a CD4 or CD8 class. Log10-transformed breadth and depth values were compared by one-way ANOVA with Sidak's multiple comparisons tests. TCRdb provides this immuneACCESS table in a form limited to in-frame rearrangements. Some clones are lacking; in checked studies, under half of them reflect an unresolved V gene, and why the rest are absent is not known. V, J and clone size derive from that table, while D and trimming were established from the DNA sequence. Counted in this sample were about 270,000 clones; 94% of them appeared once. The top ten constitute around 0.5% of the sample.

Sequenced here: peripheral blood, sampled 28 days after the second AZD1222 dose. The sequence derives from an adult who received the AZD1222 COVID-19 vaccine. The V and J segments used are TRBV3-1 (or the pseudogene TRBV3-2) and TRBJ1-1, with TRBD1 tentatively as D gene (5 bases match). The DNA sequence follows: TGTGCCAGCAGCCCCACGGCAGGGAGGACTGAAGCTTTCTTT. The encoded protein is CASSPTAGRTEAFF.